The rows below give T cell receptor beta chains drawn from one sample of a study of OX40 agonist ivuxolimab in advanced cancers. Here immunoSEQ multiplex PCR was the method, and the copy in TCRdb shows in-frame clones only, minus some. The sample has some 150,000 clones, less than 95% seen once. The sequencing used CD4+ or CD8+ T cells sorted from blood, collected in a trial of the OX40 agonist ivuxolimab. The receptors shown here come from an adult with an advanced solid tumor such as melanoma, head and neck, liver or kidney cancer. Each CDR3 is given with its conserved first and last residue. A D gene is named only where the DNA matches it firmly. A row's size may be missing; if present it is once, few, many or a size class.

j_gene | d_gene | v_gene | abundance | CDR3nt | CDR3aa
TRBJ1-2 | - | TRBV5-1 | - | TGCGCCAGCAGCCCGCAGGGGACCTATGGCTACACCTTC | CASSPQGTYGYTF
TRBJ2-3 | TRBD1 | TRBV7-8 | - | TGTGCCAGCAGCTTAGGGACAGGGTTTGATACGCAGTATTTT | CASSLGTGFDTQYF
TRBJ1-4 | - | TRBV21-1 | once | TGTGCCAGCAGCACCAAGGGGGGGAAAAATGAAAAACTGTTTTTT | CASSTKGGKNEKLFF
TRBJ2-3 | TRBD1 | TRBV19 | - | TGTGCCACCTCGGGACAGTCCACAGATACGCAGTATTTT | CATSGQSTDTQYF
TRBJ2-7 | - | TRBV7-2 | - | TGTGCCAGCAGCCACGACATTTCCTACGAGCAGTACTTC | CASSHDISYEQYF
TRBJ2-3 | TRBD1 | TRBV7-2 | - | TGTGCCAGCAGCTTATATAGGGACAGGGCTTCAGATACGCAGTATTTT | CASSLYRDRASDTQYF
TRBJ1-2 | - | TRBV7-2 | - | TGTGCCAGCAGCTTAGCGCAGCCCCTTTCGGCCGGCTACACCTTC | CASSLAQPLSAGYTF
TRBJ2-1 | - | TRBV6-1 | - | TGTGCCAGCAGTGAACCGGGACCAACCTACCAGGAGATCTTC | CASSEPGPTYQEIF
TRBJ2-5 | - | TRBV5-1 | once | TGCGCCAGCAGCTGGGGGGAGACCCAGTACTTC | CASSWGETQYF
TRBJ2-7 | - | TRBV4-2 | - | TGTGCCAGCAGCCAAGAAGGGGGAGGAAATTACGAGCAGTACTTC | CASSQEGGGNYEQYF
TRBJ1-5 | TRBD1 | TRBV6-1 | - | TGTGCCAGCAGGTTACAGGGGATGGAGCAGCCCCAGCATTTT | CASRLQGMEQPQHF
TRBJ1-3 | TRBD1 | TRBV19 | - | TGTGCCAGCCACGTTACGCGGGACAGGAGCTCTGGAAACACCATATATTTT | CASHVTRDRSSGNTIYF
TRBJ1-5 | - | TRBV27 | - | TGTGCCAGCAGTTCCGGGCTTGGCAATCAGCCCCAGCATTTT | CASSSGLGNQPQHF
TRBJ1-2 | - | TRBV10-3 | - | TGTGCCACCGCCCCCGGAGGGCGAGGGGACTATGGCTACACCTTC | CATAPGGRGDYGYTF
TRBJ2-7 | - | TRBV28 | - | TGTGCCAGCAGTCAACTACAGGGAAACTACGAGCAGTACTTC | CASSQLQGNYEQYF
TRBJ2-7 | - | TRBV4-2 | - | TGTGCCAGCAGCGCCGGGGACGGACCCTCGGGCGAGCAGTACTTC | CASSAGDGPSGEQYF
TRBJ2-2 | TRBD1 | TRBV28 | many | TGTGCCAGCGGCCCGACAGGGCGGGCCGGGGAGCTGTTTTTT | CASGPTGRAGELFF
TRBJ2-4 | - | TRBV5-1 | - | TGCGCCAGCAGCTTGGGCGAAGCCAAAAACATTCAGTACTTC | CASSLGEAKNIQYF
TRBJ2-1 | TRBD2 | TRBV9 | - | TGTGCCAGCAGCGTAGAATTAGCGGGAGATGAGCAGTTCTTC | CASSVELAGDEQFF
TRBJ2-2 | - | TRBV4-2 | - | TGTGCCAGCAGCCAAGCGTACGGCACCGGGGAGCTGTTTTTT | CASSQAYGTGELFF
TRBJ2-7 | TRBD2 | TRBV4-3 | - | TGCGCCAGCAGCCCTAGCGGGAGGCGCCCGGGGGGGTCCGAGCAGTACTTC | CASSPSGRRPGGSEQYF
TRBJ1-3 | - | TRBV19 | - | TGTGCCAGTAGCGCCGACAGAGCCTCTGGAAACACCATATATTTT | CASSADRASGNTIYF
TRBJ1-5 | - | TRBV28 | - | TGTGCCAGCAGAGCCCCTAATCAGCCCCAGCATTTT | CASRAPNQPQHF
TRBJ2-5 | - | TRBV11-1 | - | TGTGCCAGCAGCTTATCTAGACCGGAGACCCAGTACTTC | CASSLSRPETQYF